The TCR beta chain under discussion was sequenced for a study of identifying expanded T cells in peripheral blood. Findings and caveats of the study: About 1.2 clones differed between technical replicates, versus approximately 17 and 20 over time.

Healthy donors had no documented immune events, such as infections, while sampled. Notes on this clone: What it recognizes is unknown.

Profiling relied on immunoSEQ multiplex PCR, and the TCRdb table lists in-frame clones only, not all of them. The table has more than 75,000 clones, 70% to 90% seen once; the top ten hold around 6%. The CDR3 length is 16 residues. Germline lookup yields CDR1 SGHRS and CDR2 YFSETQ. The germline V and J ends were trimmed by 1 base and 3 bases, with 15 bases remaining between them. Sequencing was done on a sample of blood. The origin of this receptor is a person aged 18-69 years in good health. The chain couples TRBV5-1 to TRBJ2-3; perhaps D is TRBD1 or TRBD2 (5 bases each). The CDR3 loop reads CASSLSWDPGTDTQYF. CDR3 nucleotides: TGCGCCAGCAGCTTGTCTTGGGACCCTGGGACAGATACGCAGTATTTT.